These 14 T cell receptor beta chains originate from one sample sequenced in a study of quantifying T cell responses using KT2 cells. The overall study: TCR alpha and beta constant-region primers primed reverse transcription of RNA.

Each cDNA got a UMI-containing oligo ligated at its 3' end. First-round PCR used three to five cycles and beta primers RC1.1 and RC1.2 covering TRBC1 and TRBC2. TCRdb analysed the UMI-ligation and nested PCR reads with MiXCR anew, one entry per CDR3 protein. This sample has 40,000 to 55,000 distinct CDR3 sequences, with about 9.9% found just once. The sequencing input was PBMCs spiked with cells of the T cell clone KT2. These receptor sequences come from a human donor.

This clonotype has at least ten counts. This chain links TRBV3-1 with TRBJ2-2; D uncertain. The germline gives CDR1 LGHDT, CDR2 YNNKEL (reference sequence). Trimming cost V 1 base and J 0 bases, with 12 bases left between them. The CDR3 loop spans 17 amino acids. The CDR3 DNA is TGTGCCAGCAGCCAAGGAGTTGCAGGAGCGAACACCGGGGAGCTGTTTTTT. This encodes CASSQGVAGANTGELFF.

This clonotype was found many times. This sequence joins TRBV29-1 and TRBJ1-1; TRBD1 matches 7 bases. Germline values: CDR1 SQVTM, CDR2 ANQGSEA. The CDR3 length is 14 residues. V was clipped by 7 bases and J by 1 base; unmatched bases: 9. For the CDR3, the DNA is TGCAGCGCACACAACAGGGGCAGGAACACTGAAGCTTTCTTT. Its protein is CSAHNRGRNTEAFF.

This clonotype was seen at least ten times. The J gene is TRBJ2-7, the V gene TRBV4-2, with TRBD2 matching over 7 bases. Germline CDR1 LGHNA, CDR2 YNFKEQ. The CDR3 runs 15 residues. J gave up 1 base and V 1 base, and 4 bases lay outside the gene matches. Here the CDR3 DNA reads TGTGCCAGCAGCCAAGGGGCGGGGGAATCCTACGAGCAGTACTTC. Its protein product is CASSQGAGESYEQYF.

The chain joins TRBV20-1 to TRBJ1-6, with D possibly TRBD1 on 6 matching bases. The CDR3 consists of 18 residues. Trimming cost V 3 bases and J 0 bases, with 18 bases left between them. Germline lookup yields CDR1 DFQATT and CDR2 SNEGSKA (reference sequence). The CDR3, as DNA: TGCAGTGCTAGGTCCCGGACAGAGCTGAGCTCCTATAATTCACCCCTCCACTTT. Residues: CSARSRTELSSYNSPLHF.

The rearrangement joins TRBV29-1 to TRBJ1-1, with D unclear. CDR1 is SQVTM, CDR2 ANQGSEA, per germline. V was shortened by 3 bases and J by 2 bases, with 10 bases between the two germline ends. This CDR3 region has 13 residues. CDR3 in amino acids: CSVEFGVNTEAFF. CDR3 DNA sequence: TGCAGCGTTGAGTTCGGGGTAAACACTGAAGCTTTCTTT.

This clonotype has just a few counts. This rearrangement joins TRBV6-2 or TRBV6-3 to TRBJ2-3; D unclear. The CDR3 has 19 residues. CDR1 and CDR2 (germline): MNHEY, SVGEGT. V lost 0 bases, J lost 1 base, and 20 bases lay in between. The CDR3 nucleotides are TGTGCCAGCAGTTACTCGATCGGGTTAACAGCGCCACGCACAGATACGCAGTATTTT. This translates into CASSYSIGLTAPRTDTQYF.

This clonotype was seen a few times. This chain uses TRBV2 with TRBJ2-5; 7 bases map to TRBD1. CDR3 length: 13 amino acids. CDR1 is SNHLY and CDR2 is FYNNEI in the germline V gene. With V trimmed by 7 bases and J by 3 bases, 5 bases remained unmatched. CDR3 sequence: CASTGQRKETQYF. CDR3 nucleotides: TGTGCCAGCACGGGACAGAGAAAAGAGACCCAGTACTTC.

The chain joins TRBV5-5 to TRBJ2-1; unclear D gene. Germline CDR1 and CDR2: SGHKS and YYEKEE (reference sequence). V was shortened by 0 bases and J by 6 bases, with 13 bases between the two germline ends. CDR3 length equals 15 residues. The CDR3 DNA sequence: TGTGCCAGCAGCTTGGACGCTAGTCTGGGCAATGAGCAGTTCTTC. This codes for CASSLDASLGNEQFF.

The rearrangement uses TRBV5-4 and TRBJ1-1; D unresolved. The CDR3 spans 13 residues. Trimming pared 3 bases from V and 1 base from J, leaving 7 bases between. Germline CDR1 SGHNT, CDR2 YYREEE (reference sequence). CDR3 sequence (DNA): TGTGCCAGCAGCTCCCCCCCGAACACTGAAGCTTTCTTT. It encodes CASSSPPNTEAFF. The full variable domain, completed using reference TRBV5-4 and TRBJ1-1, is ETGVTQSPTHLIKTRGQQVTLRCSSQSGHNTVSWYQQALGQGPQFIFQYYREEENGRGNFPPRFSGLQFPNYSSELNVNALELDDSALYLCASSSPPNTEAFFGQGTRLTVV.

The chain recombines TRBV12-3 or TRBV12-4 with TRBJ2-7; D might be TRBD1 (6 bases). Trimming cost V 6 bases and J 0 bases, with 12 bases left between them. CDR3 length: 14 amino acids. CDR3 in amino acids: CASSPGHNSYEQYF. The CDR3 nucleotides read TGTGCCAGCAGCCCGGGACATAACTCCTACGAGCAGTACTTC.

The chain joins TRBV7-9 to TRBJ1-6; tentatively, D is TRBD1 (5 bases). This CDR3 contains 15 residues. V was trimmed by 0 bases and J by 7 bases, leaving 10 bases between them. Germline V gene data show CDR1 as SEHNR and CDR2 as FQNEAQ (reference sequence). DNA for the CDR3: TGTGCCAGCAGCTTAGCGGGGACCAACAATTCACCCCTCCACTTT. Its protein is CASSLAGTNNSPLHF. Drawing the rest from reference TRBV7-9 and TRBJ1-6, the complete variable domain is DTGVSQNPRHKITKRGQNVTFRCDPISEHNRLYWYRQTLGQGPEFLTYFQNEAQLEKSRLLSDRFSAERPKGSFSTLEIQRTEQGDSAMYLCASSLAGTNNSPLHFGNGTRLTVT.

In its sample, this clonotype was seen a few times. CDR3 sequence reads: CASSSTTNTEAFF. The CDR3 DNA is TGTGCCAGCAGTTCAACAACGAACACTGAAGCTTTCTTT. The chain recombines TRBV12-3 or TRBV12-4 with TRBJ1-1; D is undetermined. Between the trimmed V and J ends, which lost 4 bases and 1 base, there was a span of 7 bases. The CDR3 has 13 residues.

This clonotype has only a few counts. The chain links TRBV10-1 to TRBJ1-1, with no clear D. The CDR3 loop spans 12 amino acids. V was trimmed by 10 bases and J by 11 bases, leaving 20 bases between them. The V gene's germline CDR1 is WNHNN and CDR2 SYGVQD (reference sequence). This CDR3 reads CAIHEAPSYAFF. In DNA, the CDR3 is TGCGCCATCCATGAGGCCCCTTCCTACGCTTTCTTT.

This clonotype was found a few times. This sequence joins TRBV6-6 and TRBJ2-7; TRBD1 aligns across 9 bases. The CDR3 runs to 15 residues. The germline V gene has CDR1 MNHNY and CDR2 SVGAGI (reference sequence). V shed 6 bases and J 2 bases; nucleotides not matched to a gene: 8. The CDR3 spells CASRGDREDPYEQYF. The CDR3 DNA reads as TGTGCCAGCAGGGGGGACAGGGAGGACCCCTACGAGCAGTACTTC.